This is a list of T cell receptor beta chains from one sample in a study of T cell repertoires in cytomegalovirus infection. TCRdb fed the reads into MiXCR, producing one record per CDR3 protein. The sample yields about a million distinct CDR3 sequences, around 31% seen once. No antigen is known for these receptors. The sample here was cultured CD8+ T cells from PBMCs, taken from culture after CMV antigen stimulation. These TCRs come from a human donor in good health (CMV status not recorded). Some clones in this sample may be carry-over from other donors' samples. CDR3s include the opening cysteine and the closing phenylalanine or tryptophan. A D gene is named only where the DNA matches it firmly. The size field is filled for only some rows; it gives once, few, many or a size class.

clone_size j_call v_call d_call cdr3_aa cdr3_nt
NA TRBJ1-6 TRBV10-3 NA CAISESGVNSPLHF TGTGCCATCAGTGAATCCGGGGTTAATTCACCCCTCCACTTT
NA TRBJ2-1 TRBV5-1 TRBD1 CASSLVDRGQWDNEQFF TGCGCCAGCAGCTTGGTGGACAGGGGGCAATGGGACAATGAGCAGTTCTTC
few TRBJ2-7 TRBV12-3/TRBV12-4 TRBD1 CASSWTGPGGEQYF TGTGCCAGCAGTTGGACAGGGCCTGGGGGCGAGCAGTACTTC
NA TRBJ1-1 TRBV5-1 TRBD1 CASSPSGTGDYTEAFF TGCGCCAGCAGCCCGTCTGGGACAGGGGATTACACTGAAGCTTTCTTT
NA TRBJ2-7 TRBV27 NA CASSLFSQGAGEQYF TGTGCCAGCAGTTTATTCTCACAGGGCGCGGGGGAGCAGTACTTC
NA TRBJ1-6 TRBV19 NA CASSPFGGIGSPLHF TGTGCCAGTAGTCCCTTCGGGGGCATCGGTTCACCCCTCCACTTT
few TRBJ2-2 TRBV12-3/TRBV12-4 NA CASSLTGSGTGELFF TGTGCCAGCAGTTTAACGGGGTCGGGGACCGGGGAGCTGTTTTTT
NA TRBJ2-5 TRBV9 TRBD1 CASSKTGKETQYF TGTGCCAGCAGCAAGACAGGGAAAGAGACCCAGTACTTC
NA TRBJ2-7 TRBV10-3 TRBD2 CAISVAGTSSYEQYF TGTGCCATCAGTGTGGCCGGGACTAGCTCTTACGAGCAGTACTTC
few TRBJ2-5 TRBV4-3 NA CASSHGWDGETQYF TGCGCCAGCAGCCACGGCTGGGATGGGGAGACCCAGTACTTC
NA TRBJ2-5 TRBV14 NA CASSQRRTQETQYF TGTGCCAGCAGCCAGAGACGGACGCAAGAGACCCAGTACTTC
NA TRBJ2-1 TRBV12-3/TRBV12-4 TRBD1 CASSPGTGFFYNEQFF TGTGCCAGCAGTCCCGGGACAGGGTTTTTCTACAATGAGCAGTTCTTC
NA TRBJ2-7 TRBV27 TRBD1 CASSLGQGNYEQYF TGTGCCAGCAGCTTGGGACAGGGGAACTACGAGCAGTACTTC
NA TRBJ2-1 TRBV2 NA CASSRRLQGSYNEQFF TGTGCCAGCAGCAGACGGCTCCAGGGCTCCTACAATGAGCAGTTCTTC
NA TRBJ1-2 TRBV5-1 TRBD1 CASSLKPPGQFNYGYTF TGCGCCAGCAGCTTGAAACCACCGGGACAGTTTAACTATGGCTACACCTTC
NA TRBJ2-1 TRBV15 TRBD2 CATSRATGLASYNGQFF TGTGCCACCAGCAGGGCCACGGGACTAGCTTCCTACAATGGGCAGTTCTTC
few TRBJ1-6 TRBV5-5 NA CASSLSRTEYNSPLHF TGTGCCAGCAGCTTGAGTAGGACCGAATATAATTCACCCCTCCACTTT
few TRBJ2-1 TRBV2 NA CARTGSQLHQGSYNEQFF TGTGCCAGAACCGGATCACAATTACACCAGGGTTCCTACAATGAGCAGTTCTTC
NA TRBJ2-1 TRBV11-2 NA CASSLELPHEQFF TGTGCCAGCAGCTTAGAGCTCCCCCATGAGCAGTTCTTC
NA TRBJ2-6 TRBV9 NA CASSTYGGANVLTF TGTGCCAGCAGCACCTACGGTGGGGCCAACGTCCTGACTTTC
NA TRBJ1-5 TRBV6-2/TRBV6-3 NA CASRFEGANQPQHF TGTGCCAGCAGATTCGAAGGGGCAAATCAGCCCCAGCATTTT
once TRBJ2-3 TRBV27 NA CASSLSGRGLADTQYF TGTGCCAGCAGTTTATCGGGGCGGGGGCTCGCAGATACGCAGTATTTT
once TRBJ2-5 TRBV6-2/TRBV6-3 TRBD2 CASQKGLASETQYF TGTGCCAGCCAGAAGGGACTAGCATCGGAGACCCAGTACTTC